This T cell receptor (beta chain) was identified in a study of blood T cell repertoires in COVID-19. Study at large: COVID-19 samples from acute and convalescent phases originated in the United States, Italy and Spain. The cDNA or gDNA used as material had been derived from T cells, B-cell-depleted T cells, or PBMCs.

In the authors' methods: Reference gene primer amplification yielded estimated nucleated cell counts. Assay: immunoSEQ multiplex PCR; the TCRdb copy retains only in-frame clones and omits some. The V and J calls and the clone size are those of that table, but D and trimming were determined from the DNA. The repertoire holds around 260,000 clones, about 86% seen once, with approximately 4.5% in the top ten. Self-reported history from a screening survey and questionnaire set each donor's cohort. V gave up 5 bases and J gave up 2 bases, with 9 bases separating them. The CDR3 covers 13 residues. The chain carries TRBV12-3 or TRBV12-4 and TRBJ1-1; possible D gene TRBD1, 6 bases. This clonotype originated in a young man with acute COVID-19. Sequencing input: PBMCs or T cells enriched from blood (not recorded which). CDR3 in amino acids: CASSQGYNTEAFF. CDR3 nucleotides: TGTGCCAGCAGTCAGGGGTATAACACTGAAGCTTTCTTT.